The next 7 T cell receptor beta chains were all read from a single sample in a study of T-cell reconstitution after alpha-beta-depleted transplantation in children. Unique molecular identifiers were incorporated when the TCRbeta library was constructed. TCRdb used MiXCR to reprocess the PCR reads, holding one entry per CDR3 protein. Among some 76,000 distinct CDR3 sequences listed, approximately 10% were seen once. Sequenced here: PBMCs, sampled before TCRalphabeta/CD19-depleted stem cell transplant. The receptors were gathered from a boy between 10 and 17 years old with acute myeloid leukemia, due to receive a stem cell transplant.

This clonotype was seen at least ten times. J is TRBJ2-1 and V is TRBV24-1; D perhaps matches TRBD2 (5 bases). CDR1 is KGHDR, CDR2 SFDVKD, per germline. This CDR3 comprises 15 residues. Trimming left V 1 base short and J 4 bases short, with 10 bases between. CDR3 in DNA: TGTGCCACCAGTGATTTAAGCGGAACTTACAATGAGCAGTTCTTC. Translated, it gives CATSDLSGTYNEQFF.

In its sample, this clonotype was seen many times. The genes are TRBV7-8 and TRBJ2-1; D ambiguous. With 3 bases removed from V and 8 bases from J, the gap between germline ends came to 8 bases. The CDR3 contains 12 residues. Germline lookup yields CDR1 SGHVS and CDR2 FQNEAQ. The chain's CDR3 is CASSLQVDEQFF. The CDR3 DNA is TGTGCCAGCAGCTTGCAGGTCGATGAGCAGTTCTTC.

This clonotype was counted between two and nine times. The chain employs TRBV7-2 and TRBJ1-3; D uncertain. The CDR3 is made up of 15 amino acids. Germline loops: CDR1 SGHTA, CDR2 FQGNSA. Trimming stripped 5 bases from V and 1 base from J, with 12 bases between. The CDR3 sequence is CASSLGDGSGNTIYF. The CDR3 bases are TGTGCCAGCAGCCTTGGGGATGGATCTGGAAACACCATATATTTT.

This clonotype turned up a few times. The chain is built from TRBV27 and TRBJ1-1, with no clear D. The germline CDR1 and CDR2 sequences are MNHEY and SMNVEV (reference sequence). V shed 2 bases and J shed 10 bases, with 11 bases lying between them. This CDR3 region has 12 residues. The CDR3 region is CASSLIRGVAFF. CDR3 bases: TGTGCCAGCAGTTTAATCCGGGGAGTAGCTTTCTTT.

In regard to this clonotype: A much larger clone differs from this one at a single base, so this may be a read error. The chain employs TRBV18 and TRBJ1-2; TRBD1 is a possible D gene (5 bases). Germline loops: CDR1 KGHSH, CDR2 LQKENI. The length of the CDR3 is 15 residues. This chain's CDR3 is CASSPPAGLNYRYTF. The CDR3 DNA sequence: TGTGCCAGCTCACCACCTGCAGGGTTAAACTATCGCTACACCTTC.

The sample holds many counts of this clonotype. In DNA, the CDR3 is TGCGCCAGCAGCCCCAGGGGCTACAATGAGCAGTTCTTC. It encodes CASSPRGYNEQFF. The V gene is TRBV5-1, the J gene TRBJ2-1; D is perhaps TRBD1 (6 bases). V was trimmed by 4 bases and J by 3 bases, leaving 8 bases between them. This CDR3 is 13 amino acids long. Germline CDR1 is SGHRS and CDR2 is YFSETQ.

The chain combines TRBV7-9 with TRBJ2-4; D call uncertain. The CDR3 contains 14 residues. Trimming stripped 4 bases from V and 7 bases from J, with 14 bases between. Germline CDR1 and CDR2: SEHNR and FQNEAQ (reference sequence). The CDR3 DNA reads as TGTGCCAGCAGCTCAACCATGCAGAGTAACATTCAGTACTTC. The encoded protein is CASSSTMQSNIQYF.